Reported below is one TCR beta chain. As yet, its antigen is unknown. Without any T cell sorting, total RNA was isolated from whole blood. Eight separate reactions per sample yielded the cDNA. TCRalpha and TCRbeta cDNA went through two nested PCRs of approximately 16 and 10 cycles. Using the 5' RACE reads, TCRdb records one entry per CDR3 protein without DNA. Here the sample table reports about 350,000 distinct CDR3 sequences. This sample is drawn from a study of monozygotic twins with inflammatory bowel disease. Study outcomes and limitations: Differing immunosuppressive treatments may have added variability to patient repertoires.

Germline CDR1 and CDR2: MNHEY and SMNVEV (reference sequence). CDR3 length: 15 amino acids. Material for sequencing was blood. This chain connects TRBV27 to TRBJ2-1. The receptor was derived from a human donor with ulcerative colitis or Crohn's disease, or a healthy co-twin of an affected twin (not recorded which). The CDR3 loop is CASSSLTGLPNEQFF.